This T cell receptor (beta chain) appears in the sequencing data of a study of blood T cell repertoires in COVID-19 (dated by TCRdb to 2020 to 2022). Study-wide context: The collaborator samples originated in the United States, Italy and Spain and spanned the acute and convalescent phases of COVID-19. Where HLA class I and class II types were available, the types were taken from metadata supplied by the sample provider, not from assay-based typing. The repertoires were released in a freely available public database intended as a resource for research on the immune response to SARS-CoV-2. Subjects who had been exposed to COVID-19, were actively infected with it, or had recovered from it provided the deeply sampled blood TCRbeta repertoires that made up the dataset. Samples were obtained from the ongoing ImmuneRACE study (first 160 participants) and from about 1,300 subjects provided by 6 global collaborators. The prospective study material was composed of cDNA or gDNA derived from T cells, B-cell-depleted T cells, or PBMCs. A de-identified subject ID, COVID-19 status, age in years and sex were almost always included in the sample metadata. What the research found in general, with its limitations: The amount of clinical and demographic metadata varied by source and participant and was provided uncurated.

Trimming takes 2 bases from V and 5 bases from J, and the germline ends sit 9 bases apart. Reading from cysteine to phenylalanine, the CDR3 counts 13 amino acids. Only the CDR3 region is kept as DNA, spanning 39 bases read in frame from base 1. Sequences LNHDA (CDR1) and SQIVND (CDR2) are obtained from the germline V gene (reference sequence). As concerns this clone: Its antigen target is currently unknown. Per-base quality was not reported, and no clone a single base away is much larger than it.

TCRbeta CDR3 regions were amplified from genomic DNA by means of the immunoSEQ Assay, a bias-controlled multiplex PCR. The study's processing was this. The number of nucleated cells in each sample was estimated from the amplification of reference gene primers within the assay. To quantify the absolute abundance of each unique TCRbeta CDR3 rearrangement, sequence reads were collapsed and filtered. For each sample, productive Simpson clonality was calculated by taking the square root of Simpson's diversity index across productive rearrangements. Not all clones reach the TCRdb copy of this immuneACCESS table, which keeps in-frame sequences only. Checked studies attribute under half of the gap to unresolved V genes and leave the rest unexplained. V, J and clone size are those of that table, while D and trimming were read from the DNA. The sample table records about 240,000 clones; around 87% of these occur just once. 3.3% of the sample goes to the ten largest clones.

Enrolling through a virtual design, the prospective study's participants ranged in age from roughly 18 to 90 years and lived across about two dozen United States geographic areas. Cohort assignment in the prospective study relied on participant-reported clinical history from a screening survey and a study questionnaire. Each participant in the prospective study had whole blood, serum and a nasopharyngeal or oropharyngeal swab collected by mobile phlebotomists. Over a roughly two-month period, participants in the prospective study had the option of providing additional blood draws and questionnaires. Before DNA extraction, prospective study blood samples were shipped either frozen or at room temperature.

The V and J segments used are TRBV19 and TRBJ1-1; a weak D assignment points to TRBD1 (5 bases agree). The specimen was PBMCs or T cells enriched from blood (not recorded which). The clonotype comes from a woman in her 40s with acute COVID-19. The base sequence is TGTGCCAGTAGTATAATGGGGGGAACTGAAGCTTTCTTT. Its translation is CASSIMGGTEAFF.